The TCR beta chain under discussion was sequenced for a study of identifying expanded T cells in peripheral blood. The CDR3 runs 13 residues. The V gene's germline CDR1 is LNHDA and CDR2 SQIVND (reference sequence). V was cut by 5 bases and J by 2 bases, with 9 bases left in between. This table comes from immunoSEQ multiplex PCR, and its TCRdb copy is limited to in-frame clones, with some not included. The top ten clones hold approximately 3% of a sample with 100,000 to 150,000 clones, roughly 82% of them seen once. The clonotype was recovered from a person between 18 and 75 years old in good health. The chain is built from TRBV19 and TRBJ1-1; D gene uncertain. The sequenced sample was blood. The CDR3 protein is CASSYRSNTEAFF. DNA of the CDR3: TGTGCCAGTAGTTACCGTTCAAACACTGAAGCTTTCTTT.